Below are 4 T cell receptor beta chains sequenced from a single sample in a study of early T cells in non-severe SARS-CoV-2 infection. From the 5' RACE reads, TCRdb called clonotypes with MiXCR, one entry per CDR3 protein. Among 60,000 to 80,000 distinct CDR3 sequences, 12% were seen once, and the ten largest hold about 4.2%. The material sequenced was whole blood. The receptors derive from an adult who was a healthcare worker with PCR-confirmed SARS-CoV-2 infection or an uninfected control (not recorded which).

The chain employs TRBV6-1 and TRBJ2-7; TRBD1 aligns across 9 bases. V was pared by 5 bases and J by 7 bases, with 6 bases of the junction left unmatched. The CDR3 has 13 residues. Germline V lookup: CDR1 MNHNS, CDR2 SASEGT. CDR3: CASSWDRVREQYF. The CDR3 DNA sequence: TGTGCCAGCAGTTGGGACAGGGTAAGGGAGCAGTACTTC.

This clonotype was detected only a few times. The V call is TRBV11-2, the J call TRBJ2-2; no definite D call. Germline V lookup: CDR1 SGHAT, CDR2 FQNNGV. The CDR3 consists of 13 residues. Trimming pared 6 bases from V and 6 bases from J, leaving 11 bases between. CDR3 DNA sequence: TGTGCCAGCAGTCTTATGCCCTCCGGGGAGCTGTTTTTT. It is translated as CASSLMPSGELFF.

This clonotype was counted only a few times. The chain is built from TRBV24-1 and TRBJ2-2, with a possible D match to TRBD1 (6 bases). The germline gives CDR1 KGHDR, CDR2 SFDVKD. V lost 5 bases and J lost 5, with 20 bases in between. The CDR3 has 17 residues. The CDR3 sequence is CATSAPRDNSGTGELFF. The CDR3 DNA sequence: TGTGCCACCAGTGCCCCACGGGACAACTCCGGGACCGGGGAGCTGTTTTTT.

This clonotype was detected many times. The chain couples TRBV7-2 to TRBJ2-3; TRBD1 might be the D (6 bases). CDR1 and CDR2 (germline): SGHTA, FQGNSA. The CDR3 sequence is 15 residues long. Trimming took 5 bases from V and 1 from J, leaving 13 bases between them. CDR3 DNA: TGTGCCAGCAGCCCTGACAGGCGGGGCACAGATACGCAGTATTTT. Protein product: CASSPDRRGTDTQYF.